The 20 T cell receptor beta chains in this list originate from one sample, sequenced in a study of blood T cell repertoires in COVID-19 (dated by TCRdb to 2019 to 2021). Libraries were built with the immunoSEQ multiplex PCR assay. Here the immuneACCESS table is served through TCRdb, limited to in-frame sequences with V and J called. Missing clones are a known gap in these copies; in checked studies unresolved V genes cover under half, and the rest lacks a known reason. The table for this sample lists approximately 150,000 clones; about 87% of them were counted only once. Of the sample, roughly 6.1% is held by the ten largest clones. Specimen: peripheral blood. The receptor source for this set is a man older than 75 with acute or convalescent COVID-19.

The chain has TRBV2 and TRBJ2-7; D is unresolved. Germline V gene sequence: CDR1 SNHLY, CDR2 FYNNEI. There are 12 residues in the CDR3. The V end lost 5 bases, the J end lost 3 bases, and 8 bases lay between the germline ends. The CDR3 sequence is CASSPSLYEQYF. CDR3 DNA: TGTGCCAGCAGTCCGTCACTCTACGAGCAGTACTTC.

The chain is built from TRBV5-1 and TRBJ1-6, with TRBD1 matching 7 bases. J was trimmed by 8 bases and V by 5 bases; bases with no gene match: 7. The CDR3 runs 14 residues. Germline assignment: CDR1 SGHRS and CDR2 YFSETQ. Here the CDR3 reads CASRRAGGDSPLHF. The CDR3 DNA reads as TGCGCCAGCAGGAGGGCAGGGGGAGATTCACCCCTCCACTTT.

To note about this clone: The sample has other DNA sequences that encode this CDR3 too. The V gene is TRBV5-1, the J gene TRBJ2-7; 8 nucleotides line up with TRBD2. V shed 0 bases, J shed 1 base, and the junction held 3 bases outside the gene matches. CDR3 length: 15 residues. Germline lookup yields CDR1 SGHRS and CDR2 YFSETQ. This CDR3 is CASSLGASGSYEQYF. CDR3 in DNA: TGCGCCAGCAGCTTGGGGGCTAGCGGGTCCTACGAGCAGTACTTC.

V is TRBV5-6 and J is TRBJ2-3; D perhaps matches TRBD2 (5 bases). This CDR3 region has 15 residues. V gave up 4 bases and J gave up 0 bases, with 12 bases separating them. Germline V gene sequence: CDR1 SGHDT, CDR2 YYEEEE. The CDR3: CASSRRLTSTDTQYF. The CDR3 nucleotides are TGTGCCAGCAGCCGCAGACTAACTAGCACAGATACGCAGTATTTT.

The chain joins TRBV3-1 (or the pseudogene TRBV3-2) to TRBJ2-1; TRBD1 matches 11 bases. This CDR3 region has 16 residues. After removal of 2 bases from V and 2 bases from J, the junction contained 2 bases not matched to a gene. Looked up from germline, CDR1 is LGHDT and CDR2 is YNNKEL (reference sequence). The CDR3 reads CASSQSGQGAYNEQFF. In DNA form, the CDR3 reads TGTGCCAGCAGCCAATCGGGACAGGGGGCCTACAATGAGCAGTTCTTC.

The gene calls are TRBV5-1 and TRBJ2-7; TRBD1 matches at 10 bases. The junction had 9 bases not matched to a gene; V was cut back by 4 bases and J by 5 bases. Germline CDR1 reads SGHRS; CDR2 reads YFSETQ. This CDR3 is built from 15 residues. The CDR3 sequence: CASSPATGGFNEQYF. The CDR3 nucleotides are TGCGCCAGCAGCCCGGCGACAGGGGGCTTCAACGAGCAGTACTTC.

This sequence joins TRBV6-5 and TRBJ1-5; possibly TRBD1 for D (5 bases). With 10 bases removed from V and 7 bases from J, the gap between germline ends came to 23 bases. This CDR3 is built from 15 residues. In germline, CDR1 is MNHEY, CDR2 SVGAGI. The CDR3 bases are TGTGCCACGCCCTCGGAGGGGTCCTTCGGCCAGCCCCAGCATTTT. Its translation is CATPSEGSFGQPQHF.

The chain uses TRBV9 and TRBJ1-3, with D perhaps TRBD1 (5 bases). This CDR3 comprises 15 residues. CDR1 and CDR2 from the germline V gene are SGDLS and YYNGEE. Deletions cut 0 bases from V and 1 base from J, with 8 bases between. Here the CDR3 reads CASSVADSSGNTIYF. DNA of the CDR3: TGTGCCAGCAGCGTAGCCGACAGTTCTGGAAACACCATATATTTT.

The chain carries TRBV6-5 and TRBJ2-2; D might be TRBD1 (6 bases). V lost 5 bases, J lost 1 base, and 8 bases lay in between. CDR1 MNHEY and CDR2 SVGAGI come from the germline V gene. This CDR3 spans 14 amino acids. The CDR3 bases are TGTGCCAGCAGTCCGACAGGGAACACCGGGGAGCTGTTTTTT. The encoded protein is CASSPTGNTGELFF.

This clone was recorded only once. The gene calls are TRBV7-9 and TRBJ2-2; 13 bases are shared with TRBD2. The J segment lost 1 base and the V segment lost 5 bases, leaving 7 bases of the junction unmatched. The germline V gene has CDR1 SEHNR and CDR2 FQNEAQ (reference sequence). The CDR3 consists of 18 residues. CDR3 nucleotides: TGTGCCAGCAGCCAACTAGCGGGAGGGCCCGGGAACACCGGGGAGCTGTTTTTT. Residues: CASSQLAGGPGNTGELFF.

This chain connects TRBV10-3 to TRBJ1-1; the D is unclear. Between the trimmed V and J ends, which lost 6 bases and 3 bases, there was a span of 11 bases. Germline CDR1 reads ENHRY; CDR2 reads SYGVKD. The CDR3 extends over 13 amino acids. The CDR3 region has the DNA TGTGCCATCAGCTTAGACTTGGACACTGAAGCTTTCTTT. Translation gives CAISLDLDTEAFF.

The chain combines TRBV5-1 with TRBJ2-3; D is perhaps TRBD2 (6 bases). The germline V gene has CDR1 SGHRS and CDR2 YFSETQ. Trimming removed 3 bases from V and 4 bases from J, with 15 bases in between. The CDR3 has 15 amino acids. The CDR3 DNA sequence: TGCGCCAGCAGCTATCAGGGAGCTAGCGCAGATACGCAGTATTTT. Translation gives CASSYQGASADTQYF. Variable domain in full (rest from reference TRBV5-1 and TRBJ2-3): KAGVTQTPRYLIKTRGQQVTLSCSPISGHRSVSWYQQTPGQGLQFLFEYFSETQRNKGNFPGRFSGRQFSNSRSEMNVSTLELGDSALYLCASSYQGASADTQYFGPGTRLTVL.

The gene calls are TRBV5-1 and TRBJ2-7; TRBD1 aligns across 7 bases. Germline CDR1 and CDR2: SGHRS and YFSETQ. The CDR3 sequence is 14 residues long. Trimming took 4 bases from V and 3 from J; bases not matched to a gene: 7. CDR3 sequence (DNA): TGCGCCAGCAGCGGACAGGCAACCGGCTACGAGCAGTACTTC. Amino acids: CASSGQATGYEQYF.

This clone was observed a handful of times. The rearrangement uses TRBV12-3 or TRBV12-4 and TRBJ2-2, with D possibly being TRBD1 (6 bases). The CDR3 runs to 13 residues. V dropped 2 bases and J dropped 5 bases, with 6 bases sitting between them. Written as DNA, the CDR3 is TGTGCCAGCAGTTTAAGGGGGACCGGGGAGCTGTTTTTT. Encoded protein: CASSLRGTGELFF.

This clone has only a few counts. The J gene is TRBJ1-1, the V gene TRBV7-8, with a possible D match to TRBD1 (6 bases). Germline-derived CDR1 and CDR2 are SGHVS and FQNEAQ. V lost 2 bases, J lost 11 bases, and 12 bases lay in between. This CDR3 is 12 amino acids long. The DNA of the CDR3 is TGTGCCAGCAGCTTAACCACAGGGCGGGCTTTCTTT. This sequence encodes CASSLTTGRAFF.

This chain links TRBV27 with TRBJ2-7; TRBD2 aligns across 8 bases. After removal of 8 bases from V and 3 bases from J, the junction contained 3 bases not matched to a gene. This CDR3 comprises 12 residues. Per germline, CDR1 MNHEY and CDR2 SMNVEV (reference sequence). CDR3 region: CASSAGGYEQYF. The DNA for the CDR3 is TGTGCCAGCTCGGCGGGAGGCTACGAGCAGTACTTC.

The rearrangement uses TRBV6-2 or TRBV6-3 and TRBJ2-3; 14 bases map to TRBD2. There are 16 residues in the CDR3. CDR1 and CDR2 from the germline V gene are MNHEY and SVGEGT. V lost 5 bases, J lost 1 base, and 2 bases stayed unmatched. Written as DNA, the CDR3 is TGTGCCAGCAGTGGACTAGCGGGAGGACGCACAGATACGCAGTATTTT. It codes for CASSGLAGGRTDTQYF.

This chain connects TRBV18 to TRBJ2-3; possibly TRBD2 for D (5 bases). Trimming stripped 4 bases from V and 1 base from J, with 9 bases between. The CDR3 spans 14 residues. Germline assignment: CDR1 KGHSH and CDR2 LQKENI. The CDR3 region is CASSLNGGTDTQYF. The CDR3 DNA sequence: TGTGCCAGCTCACTAAACGGGGGCACAGATACGCAGTATTTT.

The chain uses TRBV4-1 and TRBJ2-1; TRBD1 is a possible D gene (6 bases). CDR1 and CDR2 (germline): MGHRA, YSYEKL. V was cut by 0 bases and J by 3 bases, with 9 bases left in between. CDR3 length: 15 residues. CDR3 sequence: CASSQDSGDYNEQFF. The CDR3 DNA follows: TGCGCCAGCAGCCAAGATTCAGGGGACTACAATGAGCAGTTCTTC.

V usage is TRBV9 and J usage is TRBJ2-7, with 9 nucleotides matching TRBD1. The germline V gene encodes CDR1 SGDLS and CDR2 YYNGEE. V gave up 4 bases and J gave up 7 bases; unmatched junction bases: 9. The CDR3 has 14 amino acids. This CDR3 is CASSKGQGSGEQYF. In nucleotides, the CDR3 is TGTGCCAGCAGCAAGGGACAGGGTTCGGGTGAGCAGTACTTC.